The rows below give T cell receptor beta chains drawn from one sample of a study of human T cells and chemical hapten exposure. A single record per CDR3 protein comes from TCRdb applying MiXCR to the RACE reads. The data show roughly 120,000 distinct CDR3 sequences, with more than 7.5% seen just once and approximately 1.6% held by the top ten. Sequencing input: whole blood. The receptor source for this set is a male donor in good health. Some clones in this sample may be carry-over from other donors' samples. Both conserved end residues are part of each CDR3. Each record gives: V gene, clone size, J gene, D gene, CDR3 protein, CDR3 DNA. The D gene is left open where the match is weak. Part of the rows lack a size; the others show once, few, many or a class for expanded clones.

v_gene: TRBV20-1
abundance: few
j_gene: TRBJ2-1
d_gene: .
CDR3aa: CSATRLAHYNEQFF
CDR3nt: TGCAGTGCCACCAGGCTAGCCCATTACAATGAGCAGTTCTTC

v_gene: TRBV7-9
abundance: many
j_gene: TRBJ1-1
d_gene: TRBD1
CDR3aa: CASSRDRDTEAFF
CDR3nt: TGTGCCAGCAGCCGGGACAGGGACACTGAAGCTTTCTTT

v_gene: TRBV5-1
abundance: few
j_gene: TRBJ2-3
d_gene: TRBD2
CDR3aa: CASSPTSGFTDTQYF
CDR3nt: TGCGCCAGCAGCCCGACTAGCGGGTTTACAGATACGCAGTATTTT

v_gene: TRBV5-4
abundance: many
j_gene: TRBJ1-1
d_gene: TRBD1
CDR3aa: CASRRTGGLSTEAFF
CDR3nt: TGTGCCAGCAGGAGGACAGGGGGATTAAGCACTGAAGCTTTCTTT

v_gene: TRBV20-1
abundance: few
j_gene: TRBJ1-1
d_gene: TRBD1
CDR3aa: CSAKDRVWGTEAFF
CDR3nt: TGCAGTGCTAAGGACAGGGTATGGGGCACTGAAGCTTTCTTT

v_gene: TRBV29-1
abundance: many
j_gene: TRBJ1-3
d_gene: .
CDR3aa: CSVETYRDAGNTIYF
CDR3nt: TGCAGCGTTGAAACGTACAGGGACGCTGGAAACACCATATATTTT

v_gene: TRBV2
abundance: few
j_gene: TRBJ1-5
d_gene: .
CDR3aa: CASSAGPYNQPQHF
CDR3nt: TGTGCCAGCAGCGCCGGGCCCTACAATCAGCCCCAGCATTTT

v_gene: TRBV7-2
abundance: .
j_gene: TRBJ2-7
d_gene: .
CDR3aa: CASSSGQYEQYF
CDR3nt: TGTGCCAGCAGCTCCGGACAGTACGAGCAGTACTTC

v_gene: TRBV19
abundance: .
j_gene: TRBJ1-3
d_gene: .
CDR3aa: CASSIDLRGKGSGNTIYF
CDR3nt: TGTGCCAGTAGTATAGATCTTCGGGGGAAGGGCTCTGGAAACACCATATATTTT

v_gene: TRBV7-9
abundance: many
j_gene: TRBJ1-5
d_gene: TRBD1
CDR3aa: CASSLDLYRQGHQPQHF
CDR3nt: TGTGCCAGCAGCTTAGACCTATACAGACAGGGACATCAGCCCCAGCATTTT

v_gene: TRBV6-5
abundance: few
j_gene: TRBJ2-7
d_gene: .
CDR3aa: CASSGILGEQYF
CDR3nt: TGTGCCAGCAGTGGGATCCTGGGCGAGCAGTACTTC

v_gene: TRBV7-9
abundance: many
j_gene: TRBJ2-3
d_gene: TRBD2
CDR3aa: CASRSGTSGRTDTQYF
CDR3nt: TGTGCCAGCAGGTCCGGGACTAGCGGGAGAACAGATACGCAGTATTTT

v_gene: TRBV29-1
abundance: few
j_gene: TRBJ2-1
d_gene: TRBD2
CDR3aa: CSPGLAGGREQFF
CDR3nt: TGCAGCCCCGGACTAGCGGGAGGAAGGGAGCAGTTCTTC

v_gene: TRBV29-1
abundance: few
j_gene: TRBJ2-1
d_gene: .
CDR3aa: CSVGSAAAYNEQFF
CDR3nt: TGCAGCGTTGGTTCCGCGGCTGCCTACAATGAGCAGTTCTTC

v_gene: TRBV19
abundance: few
j_gene: TRBJ2-3
d_gene: .
CDR3aa: CASRTSGTDVDTQYF
CDR3nt: TGTGCCAGTAGAACATCCGGGACGGACGTCGATACGCAGTATTTT

v_gene: TRBV6-5
abundance: .
j_gene: TRBJ1-2
d_gene: TRBD1
CDR3aa: CASSRGDRVEGYTF
CDR3nt: TGTGCCAGCAGTAGGGGGGACAGGGTCGAGGGCTACACCTTC

v_gene: TRBV7-6
abundance: few
j_gene: TRBJ1-5
d_gene: .
CDR3aa: CASSLIALRLAGVTDTQHF
CDR3nt: TGTGCCAGCAGCTTAATAGCCCTTAGACTAGCGGGAGTCACAGATACGCAGCATTTT

v_gene: TRBV7-7
abundance: few
j_gene: TRBJ2-2
d_gene: TRBD2
CDR3aa: CASSLVPAGSGELFF
CDR3nt: TGTGCCAGCAGCTTAGTTCCAGCGGGGTCCGGGGAGCTGTTTTTT

v_gene: TRBV12-5
abundance: many
j_gene: TRBJ2-1
d_gene: .
CDR3aa: CASGFGSEQFF
CDR3nt: TGTGCTAGTGGTTTTGGTAGTGAGCAGTTCTTC

v_gene: TRBV13
abundance: .
j_gene: TRBJ2-7
d_gene: TRBD2
CDR3aa: CASSSPELANEQYF
CDR3nt: TGTGCCAGCAGCTCCCCCGAACTAGCGAACGAGCAGTACTTC

v_gene: TRBV27
abundance: .
j_gene: TRBJ1-5
d_gene: .
CDR3aa: CASSLAGLNQPQHF
CDR3nt: TGTGCCAGCAGCTTGGCGGGGCTTAATCAGCCCCAGCATTTT

v_gene: TRBV4-2
abundance: few
j_gene: TRBJ2-1
d_gene: TRBD2
CDR3aa: CASSQEALAGESSYNEQFF
CDR3nt: TGTGCCAGCAGCCAAGAGGCACTAGCGGGAGAGAGCTCCTACAATGAGCAGTTCTTC

v_gene: TRBV29-1
abundance: many
j_gene: TRBJ1-1
d_gene: .
CDR3aa: CSVVRDNTEAFF
CDR3nt: TGCAGCGTTGTTCGGGATAACACTGAAGCTTTCTTT

v_gene: TRBV10-3
abundance: few
j_gene: TRBJ2-5
d_gene: TRBD2
CDR3aa: CAISAGSGSEETQYF
CDR3nt: TGTGCCATCAGTGCGGGTAGCGGGAGTGAAGAGACCCAGTACTTC

v_gene: TRBV5-1
abundance: .
j_gene: TRBJ2-3
d_gene: TRBD2
CDR3aa: CASSLEPLATSTDTQYF
CDR3nt: TGCGCCAGCAGCTTGGAACCACTAGCGACTAGCACAGATACGCAGTATTTT

v_gene: TRBV5-5
abundance: many
j_gene: TRBJ2-3
d_gene: TRBD2
CDR3aa: CASSLVAAGATDTQYF
CDR3nt: TGTGCCAGCAGCTTGGTCGCAGCGGGGGCCACAGATACGCAGTATTTT

v_gene: TRBV6-5
abundance: many
j_gene: TRBJ2-7
d_gene: .
CDR3aa: CASSSRSGAGRGYEQYF
CDR3nt: TGTGCCAGCAGTTCCCGCTCGGGAGCGGGTCGGGGGTACGAGCAGTACTTC

v_gene: TRBV12-5
abundance: few
j_gene: TRBJ1-4
d_gene: TRBD1
CDR3aa: CASGFGTGLINEKLFF
CDR3nt: TGTGCTAGTGGTTTCGGGACAGGCCTTATTAATGAAAAACTGTTTTTT

v_gene: TRBV29-1
abundance: few
j_gene: TRBJ1-1
d_gene: .
CDR3aa: CSVGLTVNTEAFF
CDR3nt: TGCAGCGTTGGGTTGACAGTGAACACTGAAGCTTTCTTT

v_gene: TRBV9
abundance: .
j_gene: TRBJ1-1
d_gene: .
CDR3aa: CASSVGSGLNTEAFF
CDR3nt: TGTGCCAGCAGCGTAGGGTCAGGGCTGAACACTGAAGCTTTCTTT

v_gene: TRBV9
abundance: few
j_gene: TRBJ1-1
d_gene: .
CDR3aa: CASSVHGGEAFF
CDR3nt: TGTGCCAGCAGCGTTCACGGGGGTGAAGCTTTCTTT

v_gene: TRBV12-3/TRBV12-4
abundance: .
j_gene: TRBJ2-3
d_gene: .
CDR3aa: CASSLRGTRDTQYF
CDR3nt: TGTGCCAGCAGTTTGAGGGGCACCCGGGATACGCAGTATTTT

v_gene: TRBV13
abundance: few
j_gene: TRBJ2-2
d_gene: .
CDR3aa: CASSLGVLRELFF
CDR3nt: TGTGCCAGCAGTTTAGGGGTCCTCCGGGAGCTGTTTTTT